These 24 T cell receptor beta chains were sequenced from one sample in a study of T cell responses to AZD1222 COVID-19 vaccine. Sequenced by immunoSEQ multiplex PCR; TCRdb stores in-frame clones only, minus some. The data hold about 88,000 clones, with under 90% observed a single time. Sequencing used peripheral blood, obtained on day 0 of AZD1222 vaccination. These receptors all stem from an adult in good health.

This sequence joins TRBV9 and TRBJ2-7; D is unresolved. Per the germline V gene, CDR1 is SGDLS and CDR2 is YYNGEE. V was shortened by 1 base and J by 6 bases, with 11 bases between the two germline ends. The CDR3 runs to 13 residues. As DNA, the CDR3 is TGTGCCAGCAGCGTACTGCTAGGTAGCGAGCAGTACTTC. It encodes CASSVLLGSEQYF.

The chain carries TRBV3-1 (or the pseudogene TRBV3-2) and TRBJ1-1, with D maybe TRBD1 (6 bases). Looked up from germline, CDR1 is LGHDT and CDR2 is YNNKEL (reference sequence). Trimming took 8 bases from V and 0 from J, leaving 31 bases between them. The CDR3 consists of 20 residues. CDR3 nucleotide sequence: TGTGCCAGCTTCCCTTTTTGGGTAACAGGGCTGGATATACTGAACACTGAAGCTTTCTTT. It translates to CASFPFWVTGLDILNTEAFF.

V and J are TRBV30 and TRBJ2-1; 15 nucleotides align to TRBD2. The length of the CDR3 is 18 residues. V gave up 4 bases and J gave up 4 bases; unmatched junction bases: 11. The germline V gene encodes CDR1 GTSNPN and CDR2 SVGIG (reference sequence). CDR3 DNA: TGTGCCTGGATCGGACTAGCGGGGGGGCCTAGAGGATACAATGAGCAGTTCTTC. Protein sequence: CAWIGLAGGPRGYNEQFF.

The chain links TRBV30 to TRBJ2-7, with TRBD1 matching 9 bases. The germline V gene encodes CDR1 GTSNPN and CDR2 SVGIG (reference sequence). The junction had 7 bases not matched to a gene; V was cut back by 3 bases and J by 4 bases. The CDR3 length is 14 residues. The CDR3 DNA reads TGTGCCTGGAGGACCGGGACAGGGAAGTACGAGCAGTACTTC. This codes for CAWRTGTGKYEQYF.

J is TRBJ1-2 and V is TRBV30; possibly TRBD1 for D (5 bases). Trimming shortened V by 2 bases and J by 3 bases, and 13 bases separated the two germline ends. This CDR3 region has 14 residues. Looked up from germline, CDR1 is GTSNPN and CDR2 is SVGIG (reference sequence). This CDR3 is CAWSRAGLHYGYTF. The CDR3 DNA reads TGTGCCTGGAGTCGGGCAGGGCTCCACTATGGCTACACCTTC.

Here the CDR3 reads CAISESLGKDYGYTF. The CDR3 DNA sequence: TGTGCCATCAGTGAGTCATTGGGAAAGGACTATGGCTACACCTTC. The chain is built from TRBV10-3 and TRBJ1-2, with D uncertain. Germline CDR1 reads ENHRY; CDR2 reads SYGVKD. The CDR3 length is 15 residues. The V and J ends lost 0 bases and 3 bases respectively, with 11 bases between them.

The J gene is TRBJ1-2, the V gene TRBV10-3; D may be TRBD1 (5 bases). Trimming stripped 7 bases from V and 6 bases from J, with 15 bases between. Germline CDR1 reads ENHRY; CDR2 reads SYGVKD. The CDR3 totals 13 residues. This CDR3 reads CAITRDQGDGYTF. The CDR3 nucleotides read TGTGCCATCACCCGGGACCAGGGAGATGGCTACACCTTC.

The V gene is TRBV11-2, the J gene TRBJ2-1; the D is unclear. Germline-derived CDR1 and CDR2 are SGHAT and FQNNGV. Trimming cost V 1 base and J 6 bases, with 13 bases left between them. CDR3 length: 15 residues. CDR3 in DNA: TGTGCCAGCAGCTTAGTGCCCCTACTCTCCAATGAGCAGTTCTTC. It codes for CASSLVPLLSNEQFF.

The chain employs TRBV11-3 and TRBJ2-7; D unclear. Trimming cost V 1 base and J 5 bases, with 3 bases left between them. Germline CDR1 SGHNT, CDR2 YENEEA. This CDR3 contains 11 residues. CDR3 nucleotides: TGTGCCAGCAGCTTAGGTAACGAGCAGTACTTC. It is translated as CASSLGNEQYF.

The rearrangement links TRBV29-1 to TRBJ1-5, with D maybe TRBD1 (5 bases). Trimming cost V 7 bases and J 5 bases, with 15 bases left between them. Germline V CDR1 and CDR2: SQVTM, ANQGSEA. This CDR3 has 13 amino acids. The CDR3: CSACTGTDQPQHF. The CDR3 DNA is TGCAGCGCATGTACAGGCACGGATCAGCCCCAGCATTTT. Filled out from reference TRBV29-1 and TRBJ1-5, the complete variable domain reads SAVISQKPSRDICQRGTSLTIQCQVDSQVTMMFWYRQQPGQSLTLIATANQGSEATYESGFVIDKFPISRPNLTFSTLTVSNMSPEDSSIYLCSACTGTDQPQHFGDGTRLSIL.

This chain uses TRBV7-9 with TRBJ1-5, with 7 bases fitting TRBD1. The CDR3 extends over 12 amino acids. Germline loops: CDR1 SEHNR, CDR2 FQNEAQ (reference sequence). The V segment lost 6 bases and the J segment 15 bases; nucleotides outside the gene matches: 11. In DNA form, the CDR3 reads TGTGCCAGCAGTATAGGGGGCAGTCCCAGGCATTTT. It codes for CASSIGGSPRHF.

This clone has only one observation. This chain links TRBV6-5 with TRBJ2-2, with D possibly matching TRBD2 (6 bases). CDR1 and CDR2 from the germline V gene are MNHEY and SVGAGI. Trimming removed 2 bases from V and 6 bases from J, with 10 bases in between. The CDR3 contains 14 residues. For the CDR3, the DNA is TGTGCCAGCAGTTACGGCGGGGTATCCGGGGAGCTGTTTTTT. It is translated as CASSYGGVSGELFF.

The V gene is TRBV6-5, the J gene TRBJ1-1, with 7 nucleotides matching TRBD1. With V trimmed by 8 bases and J by 1 base, 10 bases remained unmatched. Germline V CDR1 and CDR2: MNHEY, SVGAGI. CDR3 length: 15 residues. In DNA form, the CDR3 reads TGTGCCAGCGAAACAGGGGTCTCGGGGAACACTGAAGCTTTCTTT. Encoded protein: CASETGVSGNTEAFF.

The chain combines TRBV6-5 with TRBJ1-4, with D tentatively TRBD1 (6 bases). Germline V gene sequence: CDR1 MNHEY, CDR2 SVGAGI. The CDR3 is made up of 16 amino acids. The V end was cut by 0 bases, the J end by 4 bases, with 12 bases between. This CDR3 reads CASSYSIEGGNEKLFF. Here the CDR3 DNA reads TGTGCCAGCAGTTACTCGATTGAAGGGGGTAATGAAAAACTGTTTTTT.

V and J are TRBV19 and TRBJ1-1; D is possibly TRBD1 (6 bases). V was clipped by 5 bases and J by 0 bases, with 13 bases between them. This CDR3 has 15 amino acids. Germline CDR1 and CDR2: LNHDA and SQIVND (reference sequence). This CDR3 is CASSSPGHLNTEAFF. In DNA form, the CDR3 reads TGTGCCAGTAGTTCTCCGGGACATTTGAACACTGAAGCTTTCTTT.

This chain uses TRBV2 with TRBJ2-7; the D is unclear. The CDR3 has 16 amino acids. V shed 2 bases and J shed 2 bases, with 16 bases lying between them. The germline gives CDR1 SNHLY, CDR2 FYNNEI. CDR3 coding DNA: TGTGCCAGCAGTGAAACGGCGTGGTCTTCGGCCTACGAGCAGTACTTC. Translating it yields CASSETAWSSAYEQYF.

V usage is TRBV7-9 and J usage is TRBJ1-6; possible D gene TRBD1, 5 bases. The germline gives CDR1 SEHNR, CDR2 FQNEAQ (reference sequence). The V gene lost 3 bases and the J gene lost 13 bases, with 16 bases spanning the gap. This CDR3 has 14 amino acids. The CDR3 sequence is CASSFRDGRSPLHF. Here the CDR3 DNA reads TGTGCCAGCAGCTTCCGGGACGGGAGGTCGCCCCTCCACTTT.

This chain connects TRBV5-8 to TRBJ2-7; perhaps TRBD1 as D (6 bases). Germline CDR1 SGHTS, CDR2 YDEGEE. Trimming cost V 5 bases and J 3 bases, with 15 bases left between them. This CDR3 has 14 amino acids. CDR3 in DNA: TGTGCCAGCAGTTTAGGGGGACGTAACTACGAGCAGTACTTC. It specifies CASSLGGRNYEQYF.

The chain combines TRBV15 with TRBJ2-1; no reliable D call. This CDR3 has 15 amino acids. The germline V gene has CDR1 LNHNV and CDR2 YYDKDF (reference sequence). Trimming took off 0 bases at V and 13 bases at J, with 19 bases between the two ends. CDR3 bases: TGTGCCACCAGCAGAGATAAAAGAGCCGAAGGGTTCCAGTTCTTC. This sequence encodes CATSRDKRAEGFQFF.

The CDR3 DNA sequence: TGTGCCACCAGTGATCCGACGGGCACAGATACGCAGTATTTT. Translated: CATSDPTGTDTQYF. The chain couples TRBV24-1 to TRBJ2-3; no clear D gene. V shed 3 bases and J shed 1 base, with 7 bases lying between them. The germline gives CDR1 KGHDR, CDR2 SFDVKD. CDR3 length equals 14 residues.

This sequence joins TRBV12-3 or TRBV12-4 and TRBJ1-2; tentatively, D is TRBD1 (6 bases). Deletions cut 5 bases from V and 4 bases from J, with 11 bases between. The CDR3 runs to 13 residues. CDR3 bases: TGTGCCAGCAGTACAGGGACCTCCTATGGCTACACCTTC. Residues: CASSTGTSYGYTF.

The gene calls are TRBV7-9 and TRBJ2-7; 10 positions match TRBD1. The ends lost 6 bases at V and 3 bases at J; junction bases unmatched: 5. Per germline, CDR1 SEHNR and CDR2 FQNEAQ (reference sequence). The CDR3 is made up of 14 amino acids. CDR3 bases: TGTGCCAGCAGGCGGACAGGGGGAGGCTACGAGCAGTACTTC. This gives the protein CASRRTGGGYEQYF.

The V and J genes are TRBV4-3 and TRBJ1-2, with D uncertain. The CDR3 length is 13 residues. Germline V CDR1 and CDR2: LGHNA, YSLEER. The V end was cut by 0 bases, the J end by 4 bases, with 6 bases between. The chain's CDR3 is CASSQDRTYGYTF. In nucleotides, the CDR3 is TGCGCCAGCAGCCAAGATCGTACCTATGGCTACACCTTC.

The chain couples TRBV4-2 to TRBJ2-7; the D gene could be TRBD1 or TRBD2 (5 bases each). There are 14 residues in the CDR3. CDR1 LGHNA and CDR2 YNFKEQ come from the germline V gene. Trimming cost V 1 base and J 2 bases, with 9 bases left between them. CDR3 sequence reads: CASSQGEGPYEQYF. The CDR3 DNA reads TGTGCCAGCAGCCAAGGTGAGGGACCCTACGAGCAGTACTTC.